The present T cell receptor beta chain was sequenced within a study of CD8 T cells in Susac syndrome. Study-wide results and caveats: Acknowledgment was made by the study that its TCR sequencing and HLA analysis involved a relatively small number of individuals.

The authors reverse transcribed roughly 0.5 to 1 ug RNA with random hexamers. The immunoSEQ assay covered 54 Vbeta and 13 Jbeta segments for CDR3. TCRdb re-analysed the immunoSEQ multiplex PCR reads in MiXCR, keeping a single row per CDR3 protein. The data show about 200,000 distinct CDR3 sequences, with roughly 95% seen just once and roughly 0.1% held by the top ten. CD8+ and CD4+ T cells circulating in blood were sequenced for TCR beta. The authors negatively isolated CD8+ and CD4+ T cells and FACS-enriched TEMRA cells. Regarding this clonotype: What it recognizes is unknown.

The TCR originated in a human donor in good health. Source material: CD4+ T cells from PBMCs.

Here the CDR3 reads CSARGETYEQYV. Written as DNA, the CDR3 is TGCAGTGCTAGAGGAGAGACGTACGAGCAGTACGTC. The chain is built from TRBV20-1 and TRBJ2-7; D call uncertain. The length of the CDR3 is 12 residues. Trimming left V 1 base short and J 4 bases short, with 8 bases between. Per germline, CDR1 DFQATT and CDR2 SNEGSKA (reference sequence).